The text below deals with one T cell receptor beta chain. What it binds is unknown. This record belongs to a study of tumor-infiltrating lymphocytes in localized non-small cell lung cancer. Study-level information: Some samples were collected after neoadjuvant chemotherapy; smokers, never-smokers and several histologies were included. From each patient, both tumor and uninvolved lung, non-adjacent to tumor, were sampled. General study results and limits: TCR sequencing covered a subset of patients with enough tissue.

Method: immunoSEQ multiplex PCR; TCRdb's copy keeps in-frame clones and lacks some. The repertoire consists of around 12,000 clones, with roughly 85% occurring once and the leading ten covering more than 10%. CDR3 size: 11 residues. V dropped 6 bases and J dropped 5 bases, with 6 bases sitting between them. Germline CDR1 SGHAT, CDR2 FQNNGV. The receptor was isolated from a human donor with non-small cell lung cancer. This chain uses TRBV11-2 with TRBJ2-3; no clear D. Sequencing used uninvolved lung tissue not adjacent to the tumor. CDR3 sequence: CASRELDTQYF. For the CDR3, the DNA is TGTGCCAGCAGAGAGCTAGATACGCAGTATTTT. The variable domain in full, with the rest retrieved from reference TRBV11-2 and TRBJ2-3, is EAGVAQSPRYKIIEKRQSVAFWCNPISGHATLYWYQQILGQGPKLLIQFQNNGVVDDSQLPKDRFSAERLKGVDSTLKIQPAKLEDSAVYLCASRELDTQYFGPGTRLTVL.